The 31 T cell receptor beta chains given below trace back to one sample, sequenced in a study of cytomegalovirus exposure and HLA in healthy donors. Primers for the PCR totalled 60 Vbeta and 13 Jbeta. Produced via immunoSEQ multiplex PCR; TCRdb's table is partial and in-frame only. The table includes 150,000 to 180,000 clones, 65% to 80% detected once. The sample was PBMCs. The receptors here all came from a man aged 18 to 30 in good health and CMV-seronegative.

The rearrangement links TRBV6-5 to TRBJ1-6, with no clear D. CDR3 length: 15 amino acids. With 0 bases removed from V and 10 bases from J, the gap between germline ends came to 13 bases. In germline, CDR1 is MNHEY, CDR2 SVGAGI. This chain's CDR3 is CASSYSPPFLSPLHF. The CDR3 nucleotides read TGTGCCAGCAGTTACTCTCCCCCCTTTCTGTCACCCCTCCACTTT.

Only one count was recorded for this clone. V usage is TRBV5-5 and J usage is TRBJ1-5; D uncertain. This CDR3 has 13 amino acids. Between the trimmed V and J ends, which lost 4 bases and 9 bases, there was a span of 14 bases. Germline lookup yields CDR1 SGHKS and CDR2 YYEKEE (reference sequence). In DNA, the CDR3 is TGTGCCAGCAGCCCTCAATTCGGTGGGCCCCAGCATTTT. Protein sequence: CASSPQFGGPQHF.

The chain uses TRBV5-1 and TRBJ2-5, with 9 bases that match TRBD2. Germline V gene sequence: CDR1 SGHRS, CDR2 YFSETQ. The V and J ends lost 0 bases and 5 bases, in that order; junction bases with no gene match: 8. The CDR3 spans 16 residues. The CDR3 sequence is CASSLAGSGGTETQYF. DNA for the CDR3: TGCGCCAGCAGCTTGGCCGGTAGCGGGGGTACGGAGACCCAGTACTTC.

Only a few counts were recorded for this clone. This chain links TRBV2 with TRBJ2-1, with TRBD2 as a possible D gene (5 bases). Deletions cut 7 bases from V and 13 bases from J, with 23 bases between. CDR1 is SNHLY and CDR2 is FYNNEI in the germline V gene. This CDR3 spans 14 amino acids. CDR3 sequence reads: CASNIMAMRVHQFF. CDR3 nucleotide sequence: TGTGCCAGCAATATAATGGCAATGAGGGTCCACCAGTTCTTC. Full variable domain (remainder filled in from reference TRBV2 and TRBJ2-1): EPEVTQTPSHQVTQMGQEVILRCVPISNHLYFYWYRQILGQKVEFLVSFYNNEISEKSEIFDDQFSVERPDGSNFTLKIRSTKLEDSAMYFCASNIMAMRVHQFFGPGTRLTVL.

The chain uses TRBV6-1 and TRBJ2-2; D uncertain. Germline V gives CDR1 MNHNS, CDR2 SASEGT. The CDR3 has 15 amino acids. V shed 6 bases and J shed 0 bases, with 11 bases lying between them. CDR3 sequence reads: CASRRLEANTGELFF. CDR3 sequence (DNA): TGTGCCAGCAGGCGACTTGAAGCGAACACCGGGGAGCTGTTTTTT.

The genes are TRBV19 and TRBJ1-5; D ambiguous. The CDR3 runs to 14 residues. Germline-derived CDR1 and CDR2 are LNHDA and SQIVND (reference sequence). The V end was cut by 2 bases, the J end by 2 bases, with 7 bases between. CDR3 in DNA: TGTGCCAGTAGTATACGGGATGGCAATCAGCCCCAGCATTTT. Its protein product is CASSIRDGNQPQHF. Together with reference TRBV19 and TRBJ1-5, the CDR3 gives the full variable domain: DGGITQSPKYLFRKEGQNVTLSCEQNLNHDAMYWYRQDPGQGLRLIYYSQIVNDFQKGDIAEGYSVSREKKESFPLTVTSAQKNPTAFYLCASSIRDGNQPQHFGDGTRLSIL.

V is TRBV14 and J is TRBJ2-3; D possibly corresponds to TRBD2 (6 bases). Per the germline V gene, CDR1 is SGHDN and CDR2 is FVKESK. The CDR3 spans 16 residues. With 4 bases removed from V and 0 bases from J, the gap between germline ends came to 14 bases. CDR3 sequence (DNA): TGTGCCAGCAGCCGTAAACCGGGACTCAGCACAGATACGCAGTATTTT. The encoded protein is CASSRKPGLSTDTQYF.

This clone was seen more than once but under ten times. This sequence joins TRBV5-4 and TRBJ2-1; D is ambiguous. The V gene lost 1 base and the J gene lost 7 bases, with 6 bases spanning the gap. CDR1 and CDR2 (germline): SGHNT, YYREEE (reference sequence). The CDR3 consists of 12 residues. For the CDR3, the DNA is TGTGCCAGCAGCTTGCCTAGGAATGAGCAGTTCTTC. Its translation: CASSLPRNEQFF. The whole variable domain, filled in from reference TRBV5-4 and TRBJ2-1, reads ETGVTQSPTHLIKTRGQQVTLRCSSQSGHNTVSWYQQALGQGPQFIFQYYREEENGRGNFPPRFSGLQFPNYSSELNVNALELDDSALYLCASSLPRNEQFFGPGTRLTVL.

V and J are TRBV27 and TRBJ2-1; 9 nucleotides align to TRBD2. CDR1 is MNHEY, CDR2 SMNVEV, per germline (reference sequence). Trimming removed 5 bases from V and 5 bases from J; junction bases left unmatched: 10. CDR3 length: 16 residues. The CDR3 DNA reads as TGTGCCAGCAGTCCCCTGATAGCGGGGGCCGACAATGAGCAGTTCTTC. Encoded protein: CASSPLIAGADNEQFF.

This clone was found a few times. The V gene is TRBV6-5, the J gene TRBJ2-3; 12 nucleotides line up with TRBD1. The CDR3 loop spans 15 amino acids. The junction had 5 bases not matched to a gene; V was cut back by 6 bases and J by 4 bases. CDR1 is MNHEY and CDR2 is SVGAGI in the germline V gene. This CDR3 is CASSSGTGGADTQYF. The CDR3 DNA sequence: TGTGCCAGCAGCTCCGGGACAGGGGGCGCAGATACGCAGTATTTT.

This sequence joins TRBV5-1 and TRBJ2-3; 8 bases match TRBD1. Trimming took 1 base from V and 4 from J; bases not matched to a gene: 8. This CDR3 is 16 amino acids long. Germline loops: CDR1 SGHRS, CDR2 YFSETQ. DNA for the CDR3: TGCGCCAGCAGCTTGCTGCTTGACAGGGGAGCAGATACGCAGTATTTT. Its protein is CASSLLLDRGADTQYF. Drawing the rest from reference TRBV5-1 and TRBJ2-3, the complete variable domain is KAGVTQTPRYLIKTRGQQVTLSCSPISGHRSVSWYQQTPGQGLQFLFEYFSETQRNKGNFPGRFSGRQFSNSRSEMNVSTLELGDSALYLCASSLLLDRGADTQYFGPGTRLTVL.

A single count supports this clone. V gene TRBV6-1 combines with J gene TRBJ1-3; D ambiguous. V was shortened by 6 bases and J by 0 bases, with 9 bases between the two germline ends. The CDR3 contains 14 residues. Germline CDR1 reads MNHNS; CDR2 reads SASEGT. The CDR3 nucleotides read TGTGCCAGCAGCCGAACTCACTCTGGAAACACCATATATTTT. It specifies CASSRTHSGNTIYF.

This rearrangement joins TRBV5-1 to TRBJ2-1, with 11 positions matching TRBD2. The length of the CDR3 is 17 residues. Germline V lookup: CDR1 SGHRS, CDR2 YFSETQ. Unmatched junction bases numbered 3, after V lost 0 bases and J lost 1 base. The CDR3 here is CASSLDTSGGSYNEQFF. The CDR3 DNA follows: TGCGCCAGCAGCTTGGATACTAGCGGGGGATCCTACAATGAGCAGTTCTTC.

The rearrangement uses TRBV5-6 and TRBJ2-7; TRBD2 might be the D (6 bases). The V and J ends lost 0 bases and 0 bases respectively, with 7 bases between them. The germline gives CDR1 SGHDT, CDR2 YYEEEE. The CDR3 totals 14 residues. In DNA form, the CDR3 reads TGTGCCAGCAGCTTGGGCGGGACCTCCTACGAGCAGTACTTC. This encodes CASSLGGTSYEQYF.

The chain combines TRBV6-5 with TRBJ2-4, with D perhaps matching TRBD2 (7 bases). The CDR3 is 16 amino acids. The V end lost 2 bases, the J end lost 3 bases, and 14 bases lay between the germline ends. Germline-derived CDR1 and CDR2 are MNHEY and SVGAGI. The CDR3 bases are TGTGCCAGCAGTTACGCGGGGGCCCAGGTCAAAAACATTCAGTACTTC. Residues: CASSYAGAQVKNIQYF.

V and J are TRBV6-1 and TRBJ1-3; D call uncertain. Looked up from germline, CDR1 is MNHNS and CDR2 is SASEGT. The germline V and J ends were trimmed by 5 bases and 1 base, with 12 bases remaining between them. The CDR3 sequence is 15 residues long. The CDR3 reads CASSPPRGSGNTIYF. CDR3 DNA: TGTGCCAGCAGTCCCCCTCGGGGATCTGGAAACACCATATATTTT.

The genes are TRBV5-5 and TRBJ1-2; D gene unclear. Trimming removed 0 bases from V and 0 bases from J, with 9 bases in between. The CDR3 contains 15 residues. The V gene's germline CDR1 is SGHKS and CDR2 YYEKEE (reference sequence). As DNA, the CDR3 is TGTGCCAGCAGCTTGGGGGGAGCTACTAACTATGGCTACACCTTC. Protein product: CASSLGGATNYGYTF. Based on the CDR3 plus reference TRBV5-5 and TRBJ1-2, the full variable domain is DAGVTQSPTHLIKTRGQQVTLRCSPISGHKSVSWYQQVLGQGPQFIFQYYEKEERGRGNFPDRFSARQFPNYSSELNVNALLLGDSALYLCASSLGGATNYGYTFGSGTRLTVV.

This chain joins TRBV9 and TRBJ1-4; tentative D call: TRBD1 (6 bases). This CDR3 spans 15 amino acids. Between the trimmed V and J ends, which lost 4 bases and 8 bases, there was a span of 18 bases. CDR1 is SGDLS, CDR2 YYNGEE, per germline. The CDR3 spells CASSPRGGGGEKLFF. In DNA, the CDR3 is TGTGCCAGCAGCCCTAGGGGGGGTGGGGGGGAAAAACTGTTTTTT. The entire variable domain, with the rest obtained from reference TRBV9 and TRBJ1-4, is as follows: DSGVTQTPKHLITATGQRVTLRCSPRSGDLSVYWYQQSLDQGLQFLIQYYNGEERAKGNILERFSAQQFPDLHSELNLSSLELGDSALYFCASSPRGGGGEKLFFGSGTQLSVL.

This chain joins TRBV7-9 and TRBJ2-1; 8 bases agree with TRBD2. Germline assignment: CDR1 SEHNR and CDR2 FQNEAQ (reference sequence). The J segment lost 2 bases and the V segment lost 3 bases, leaving 3 bases of the junction unmatched. This CDR3 is built from 15 residues. The CDR3 reads CASSFSAGAYNEQFF. CDR3 coding DNA: TGTGCCAGCAGCTTTTCAGCGGGGGCCTACAATGAGCAGTTCTTC.

This chain uses TRBV15 with TRBJ2-7; 11 positions agree with TRBD2. The CDR3 length is 17 residues. Losses at the gene ends were 2 bases for V and 4 bases for J; bases not matched to a gene: 10. Germline V gene sequence: CDR1 LNHNV, CDR2 YYDKDF (reference sequence). The CDR3 loop reads CATSRHLPGLADYEQYF. In nucleotides, the CDR3 is TGTGCCACCAGCAGACATCTACCGGGACTAGCGGATTACGAGCAGTACTTC.

The chain recombines TRBV7-4 with TRBJ1-3; D gene uncertain. The germline V and J ends were trimmed by 6 bases and 4 bases, with 16 bases remaining between them. Germline lookup yields CDR1 SGHVT and CDR2 SQSDAQ. This CDR3 contains 15 residues. The CDR3 nucleotides read TGTGCCAGCAGTCTAAGTCCCGAGGGAGGAAACACCATATATTTT. Protein product: CASSLSPEGGNTIYF.

The rearrangement joins TRBV10-1 to TRBJ2-1; weak D call: TRBD2 (6 bases). Germline V gene data show CDR1 as WNHNN and CDR2 as SYGVQD (reference sequence). Trimming pared 4 bases from V and 1 base from J, leaving 8 bases between. The CDR3 covers 14 residues. CDR3 in DNA: TGCGCCAGCAGTGGCGGGGCGTCCTACAATGAGCAGTTCTTC. Encoded protein: CASSGGASYNEQFF.

The sample holds one count of this clone. J is TRBJ2-5 and V is TRBV27, with D maybe TRBD2 (6 bases). The ends were cut back, 4 bases at V and 5 bases at J, with 14 bases in the middle. Germline lookup yields CDR1 MNHEY and CDR2 SMNVEV (reference sequence). The CDR3 runs 14 residues. Here the CDR3 reads CASSSPGESETQYF. In DNA form, the CDR3 reads TGTGCCAGCAGTTCCCCGGGGGAGTCGGAGACCCAGTACTTC.

CDR3: CASSLDRQSYNEQFF. In DNA form, the CDR3 reads TGTGCCAGCAGCTTGGACAGGCAATCCTACAATGAGCAGTTCTTC. The chain recombines TRBV5-4 with TRBJ2-1; weak D call: TRBD1 (5 bases). Germline CDR1 and CDR2: SGHNT and YYREEE (reference sequence). V was trimmed by 0 bases and J by 1 base, leaving 8 bases between them. CDR3 length: 15 residues.

The chain joins TRBV7-9 to TRBJ1-1; 8 bases agree with TRBD1. CDR3 length: 14 amino acids. The V gene end was trimmed by 1 base and the J gene end by 4 bases; junction bases not matched to a gene: 2. Germline lookup yields CDR1 SEHNR and CDR2 FQNEAQ (reference sequence). The CDR3 bases are TGTGCCAGCAGCTTAGGACAGGGGTTCACTGAAGCTTTCTTT. Its protein product is CASSLGQGFTEAFF.

The chain links TRBV7-3 to TRBJ1-5; D uncertain. Trimming took 5 bases from V and 2 from J, leaving 16 bases between them. Germline V gene sequence: CDR1 SGHTA, CDR2 FQGTGA. The CDR3 length is 16 residues. The CDR3 bases are TGTGCCAGCAGCCCCAAGGGTGGGGAGGGCAATCAGCCCCAGCATTTT. It translates to CASSPKGGEGNQPQHF.

V and J are TRBV2 and TRBJ1-4, with a possible D match to TRBD1 (6 bases). Trimming took 4 bases from V and 6 from J, leaving 15 bases between them. Germline CDR1 SNHLY, CDR2 FYNNEI. The CDR3 runs to 15 residues. DNA of the CDR3: TGTGCCAGCAGTGTACAGGGCTTTTCGGATGAAAAACTGTTTTTT. Amino acid sequence: CASSVQGFSDEKLFF.

V gene TRBV29-1 combines with J gene TRBJ1-1; D may be TRBD1 (5 bases). V was pared by 7 bases and J by 4 bases, with 13 bases between. The CDR3 is 12 residues long. The germline CDR1 and CDR2 sequences are SQVTM and ANQGSEA. The CDR3 DNA sequence: TGCAGCGCTCGAGACAGTTCCACTGAAGCTTTCTTT. Translation gives CSARDSSTEAFF.

With respect to this clone: The sample holds other DNA sequences that translate to the same CDR3. J is TRBJ2-2 and V is TRBV11-3; 9 nucleotides line up with TRBD1. This CDR3 spans 16 amino acids. V lost 6 bases to trimming and J lost 1 base; unmatched junction nucleotides: 6. Germline assignment: CDR1 SGHNT and CDR2 YENEEA. The CDR3 bases are TGTGCCAGCAGGAAAACAGGGGGCCTGAACACCGGGGAGCTGTTTTTT. It yields the protein CASRKTGGLNTGELFF.

The chain recombines TRBV6-1 with TRBJ2-7; TRBD2 agrees at 10 bases. Trimming at V came to 2 bases and at J to 3 bases, leaving 4 bases not matched to a gene. Germline V gene sequence: CDR1 MNHNS, CDR2 SASEGT. There are 15 residues in the CDR3. CDR3 protein: CASSEKVAGGYEQYV. The CDR3 DNA follows: TGTGCCAGCAGTGAAAAAGTAGCGGGGGGCTACGAGCAGTACGTC.

The CDR3 protein is CASNRDRATTNEKLFF. As DNA, the CDR3 is TGTGCCAGCAATCGGGACAGGGCCACAACTAATGAAAAACTGTTTTTT. The chain combines TRBV2 with TRBJ1-4; 9 bases agree with TRBD1. The trim removed 7 bases at V and 0 bases at J, leaving 6 bases unmatched. Looked up from germline, CDR1 is SNHLY and CDR2 is FYNNEI. The CDR3 has 16 residues.